These T cell receptor beta chains were read from a single sample in a study of blood T cell repertoires in COVID-19. Assay used: immunoSEQ multiplex PCR; TCRdb lists only in-frame clones, some missing. The table shows fewer than 350,000 clones, with about 90% occurring only once. The sample taken for sequencing was peripheral blood. These receptors all come from a woman under 40 with COVID-19, enrolled during active disease. CDR3s include the opening cysteine and the closing phenylalanine or tryptophan. The D gene is left open where the match is weak. Only part of the rows carry a size: once, few, many, or a class if the clone is expanded.

V,D,size,J,DNA,CDR3
TRBV19,TRBD1,-,TRBJ2-5,TGTGCCAGTAGTGCCGGGACAGGGGGCAAGCAGACCCAGTACTTC,CASSAGTGGKQTQYF
TRBV5-1,-,-,TRBJ2-2,TGCGCCAGCGGGGTAGACAGCATCTTCACCGGGGAGCTGTTTTTT,CASGVDSIFTGELFF
TRBV5-1,TRBD1,-,TRBJ1-2,TGCGCCAGCAGCTTGTTTGGTGAGGGGGCAAATGGCTACACCTTC,CASSLFGEGANGYTF
TRBV14,-,-,TRBJ2-3,TGTGCCAGCAGCCAAGATAAAGGACTGCCCTCCGGTACGCAGTATTTT,CASSQDKGLPSGTQYF
TRBV7-9,TRBD1,-,TRBJ2-7,TGTGCCAGCAGCCCGCCATACAGGGGCTACGAGCAGTACTTC,CASSPPYRGYEQYF
TRBV29-1,TRBD1,few,TRBJ1-2,TGCAGCGTTCGGACAGGGGATGGCTATGGCTACACCTTC,CSVRTGDGYGYTF
TRBV4-1,TRBD1,-,TRBJ1-1,TGCGCCAGCAGCCAACCGATAACAGGGGACAAGAACACTGAAGCTTTCTTT,CASSQPITGDKNTEAFF
TRBV9,-,-,TRBJ1-1,TGTGCCAGCAGCGTGATCGGGGACACTGAAGCTTTCTTT,CASSVIGDTEAFF
TRBV5-1,TRBD1,-,TRBJ1-2,TGCGCCAGCAGCCCTCAGGGACAGGGGACGTTTGTTGGTGGCTACACCTTC,CASSPQGQGTFVGGYTF
TRBV3-1/TRBV3-2,TRBD2,-,TRBJ2-2,TGTGCCAGCAGCCGGGAGGGCACCGGGGAGCTGTTTTTT,CASSREGTGELFF
TRBV5-1,-,few,TRBJ1-3,TGCGCCAGCAGCTTGGAGATATGGCCTGGAAACACCATATATTTT,CASSLEIWPGNTIYF